The rows below give T cell receptor beta chains drawn from one sample of a study of T cell clones after liver transplantation. The data were produced by immunoSEQ multiplex PCR, yet TCRdb's version contains in-frame clones alone and is incomplete. The data show about 100,000 clones, around 86% seen once. This specimen consisted of CD4+ T cells from blood, obtained before liver transplant. These receptors were obtained from a human donor who received a liver transplant. Both conserved end residues are part of each CDR3. Each record gives: D gene, clone size, J gene, V gene, CDR3 DNA, CDR3 protein. A D gene is named only where the DNA matches it firmly. Clone size, where shown, is once, few, many, or a class for clones that have expanded.

TRBD1 | few | TRBJ2-7 | TRBV7-3 | TGTGCCAGCAGCTTTTACAGGGGTGACGAGCAGTACTTC | CASSFYRGDEQYF
NA | NA | TRBJ1-4 | TRBV15 | TGTGCCACCAGCAGAGATTTGGGCCGGAATAATGAAAAACTGTTTTTT | CATSRDLGRNNEKLFF
NA | once | TRBJ2-7 | TRBV30 | TGTGCCTGGAGTCCGACTCCCCGGTACGAGCAGTACTTC | CAWSPTPRYEQYF
TRBD1 | few | TRBJ1-1 | TRBV9 | TGTGCCAGCAGCGTCCTCGGGACAGGGCAAACTGAAGCTTTCTTT | CASSVLGTGQTEAFF
NA | NA | TRBJ2-2 | TRBV28 | TGTGCCAGCACCCGACTCCTGAACACCGGGGAGCTGTTTTTT | CASTRLLNTGELFF
NA | NA | TRBJ1-4 | TRBV30 | TGTGCCTGGACCCCCCCCGGGGGGCTCGGTGAAAAACTGTTTTTT | CAWTPPGGLGEKLFF
NA | NA | TRBJ1-1 | TRBV7-2 | TGTGCCAGCAGCTTCGGGGCGAACACTGAAGCTTTCTTT | CASSFGANTEAFF
TRBD1 | NA | TRBJ2-1 | TRBV5-8 | TGTGCCAGCAGCTCAGGACAGGTCGCCTACAATGAGCAGTTCTTC | CASSSGQVAYNEQFF
TRBD1 | NA | TRBJ2-4 | TRBV2 | TGTGCCAGCAGCCGCGACAGGGAAGCCAAAAACATTCAGTACTTC | CASSRDREAKNIQYF
TRBD2 | once | TRBJ2-1 | TRBV5-1 | TGCGCCAGCAGCTTCCCTGCTAGCGGTACCCTCCTCTACAATGAGCAGTTCTTC | CASSFPASGTLLYNEQFF
TRBD1 | NA | TRBJ2-4 | TRBV27 | TGTGCCAGCAGTTCCCATACCGGGACAGGGGGTGCAGCCAAAAACATTCAGTACTTC | CASSSHTGTGGAAKNIQYF
NA | NA | TRBJ1-1 | TRBV18 | TGTGCCAGCTCACAAGGGAATAAGGTCGTGGGCACTGAAGCTTTCTTT | CASSQGNKVVGTEAFF
TRBD2 | NA | TRBJ2-5 | TRBV6-4 | TGTGCCAGCAGTGTTCCGTCAGGCGGGAGGGCGTACCAAGAGACCCAGTACTTC | CASSVPSGGRAYQETQYF
NA | NA | TRBJ2-3 | TRBV7-3 | TGTGCCAGCAGCTCCCCAGGGGATACGCAGTATTTT | CASSSPGDTQYF
NA | NA | TRBJ2-5 | TRBV18 | TGTGCCAGCTCACCACCGGGAGCCCAAGAGACCCAGTACTTC | CASSPPGAQETQYF
TRBD2 | NA | TRBJ2-3 | TRBV7-3 | TGTGCCAGCAGCTCCTCCTCGGTAGCGGGGGGTTCGACGCAGTATTTT | CASSSSSVAGGSTQYF